The T cell receptor (beta chain) described here comes from a study of T cell responses to AZD1222 COVID-19 vaccine. Study summary: Both about-4-week and about-12-week second-dose recipients were combined.

Germline V gene sequence: CDR1 SEHNR, CDR2 FQNEAQ (reference sequence). This CDR3 is built from 14 residues. Trimming cost V 3 bases and J 3 bases; bases outside gene matches: 3. Assay used: immunoSEQ multiplex PCR; TCRdb lists only in-frame clones, some missing. Here the sample spans about 86,000 clones, about 92% being singletons. A note on this clone: Its antigen remains unknown.

General study points: Baseline testing showed seropositivity in only a handful of AZD1222 recipients. Donors, mostly white British, included more females; clonal diversity was possibly underestimated. Regions 160-218 and 743-854 held dominance among vaccine-associated CD4 TCRs, which spanned spike.

The V and J genes are TRBV7-9 and TRBJ2-5, with 8 positions matching TRBD2. The specimen comprised peripheral blood, sampled on day 0 of AZD1222 vaccination. The TCR sequence derives from an adult in good health. The chain's CDR3 is CASSLTGGKETQYF. The CDR3 DNA is TGTGCCAGCAGCTTGACGGGAGGGAAAGAGACCCAGTACTTC.